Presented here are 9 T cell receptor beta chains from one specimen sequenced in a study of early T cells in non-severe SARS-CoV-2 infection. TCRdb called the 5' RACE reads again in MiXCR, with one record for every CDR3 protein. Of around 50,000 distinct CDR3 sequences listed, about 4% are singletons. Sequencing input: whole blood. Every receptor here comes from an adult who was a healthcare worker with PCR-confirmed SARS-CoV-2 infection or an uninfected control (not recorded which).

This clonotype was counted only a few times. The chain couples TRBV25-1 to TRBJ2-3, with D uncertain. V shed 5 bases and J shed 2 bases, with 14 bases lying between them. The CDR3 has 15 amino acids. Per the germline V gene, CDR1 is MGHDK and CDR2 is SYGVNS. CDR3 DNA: TGTGCCAGCAGTAGTAAGACTCAATACACAGATACGCAGTATTTT. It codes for CASSSKTQYTDTQYF.

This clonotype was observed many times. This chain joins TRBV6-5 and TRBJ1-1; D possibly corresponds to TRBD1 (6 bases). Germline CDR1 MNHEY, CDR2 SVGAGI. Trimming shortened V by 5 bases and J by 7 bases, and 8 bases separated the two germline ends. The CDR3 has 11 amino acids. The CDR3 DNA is TGTGCCAGCAGTCGGGGGCATGAAGCTTTCTTT. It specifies CASSRGHEAFF.

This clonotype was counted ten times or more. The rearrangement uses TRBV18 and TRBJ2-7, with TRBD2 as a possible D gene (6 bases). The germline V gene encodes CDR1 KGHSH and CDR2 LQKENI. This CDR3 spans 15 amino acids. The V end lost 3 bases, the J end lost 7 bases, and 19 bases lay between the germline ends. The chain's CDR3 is CASSPYKASEIEQYF. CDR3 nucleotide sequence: TGTGCCAGCTCACCGTACAAGGCTAGCGAAATAGAGCAGTACTTC.

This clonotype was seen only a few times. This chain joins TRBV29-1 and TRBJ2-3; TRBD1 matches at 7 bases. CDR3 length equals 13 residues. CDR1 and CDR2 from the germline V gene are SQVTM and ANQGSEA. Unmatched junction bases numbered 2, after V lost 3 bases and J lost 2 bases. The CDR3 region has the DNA TGCAGCGTTGAGGGACAGTTCACAGATACGCAGTATTTT. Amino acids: CSVEGQFTDTQYF.

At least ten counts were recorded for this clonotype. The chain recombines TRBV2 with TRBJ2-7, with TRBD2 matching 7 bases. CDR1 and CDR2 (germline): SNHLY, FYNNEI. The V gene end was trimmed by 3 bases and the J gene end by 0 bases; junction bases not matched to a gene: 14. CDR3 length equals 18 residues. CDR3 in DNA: TGTGCCAGCAGTGAGCGGGCGGTTACTAGCGTTCTCTCCTACGAGCAGTACTTC. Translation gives CASSERAVTSVLSYEQYF.

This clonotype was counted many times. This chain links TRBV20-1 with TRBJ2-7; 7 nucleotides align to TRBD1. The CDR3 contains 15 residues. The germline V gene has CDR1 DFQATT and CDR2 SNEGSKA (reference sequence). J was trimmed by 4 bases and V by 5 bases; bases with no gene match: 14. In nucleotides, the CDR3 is TGCAGTGCTGGGCGTCCGGGACAGATTGAGTACGAGCAGTACTTC. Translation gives CSAGRPGQIEYEQYF.

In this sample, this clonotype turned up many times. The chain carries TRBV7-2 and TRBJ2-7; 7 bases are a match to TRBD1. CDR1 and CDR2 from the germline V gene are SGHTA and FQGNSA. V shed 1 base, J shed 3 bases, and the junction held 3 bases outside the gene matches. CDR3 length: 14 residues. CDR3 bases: TGTGCCAGCAGCTTAGATCCAGGGGGCTACGAGCAGTACTTC. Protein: CASSLDPGGYEQYF.

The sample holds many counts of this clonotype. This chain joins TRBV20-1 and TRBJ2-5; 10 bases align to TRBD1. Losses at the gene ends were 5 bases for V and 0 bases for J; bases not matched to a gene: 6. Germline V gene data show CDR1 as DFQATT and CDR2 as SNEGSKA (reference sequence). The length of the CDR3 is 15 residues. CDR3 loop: CSAGPGQGYQETQYF. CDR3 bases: TGCAGTGCTGGGCCGGGACAGGGGTACCAAGAGACCCAGTACTTC.

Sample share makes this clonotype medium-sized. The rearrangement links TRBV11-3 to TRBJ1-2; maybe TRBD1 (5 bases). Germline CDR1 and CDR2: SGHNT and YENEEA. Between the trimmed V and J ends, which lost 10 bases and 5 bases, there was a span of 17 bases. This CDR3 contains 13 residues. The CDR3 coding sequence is TGTGCCATCACTCCGGGGCCCACATATGGCTACACCTTC. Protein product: CAITPGPTYGYTF. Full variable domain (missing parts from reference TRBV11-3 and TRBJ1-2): EAGVVQSPRYKIIEKKQPVAFWCNPISGHNTLYWYLQNLGQGPELLIRYENEEAVDDSQLPKDRFSAERLKGVDSTLKIQPAELGDSAVYLCAITPGPTYGYTFGSGTRLTVV.